Each of the 29 T cell receptor beta chains below was sequenced from the same sample in a study of early T cells in non-severe SARS-CoV-2 infection. TCRdb reprocessed the 5' RACE reads with MiXCR, giving one entry per CDR3 protein. The sample shows 50,000 or so distinct CDR3 sequences, about an eighth of them seen only once. Sequencing input: whole blood. Receptors originate from an adult who was a healthcare worker with PCR-confirmed SARS-CoV-2 infection or an uninfected control (not recorded which).

The V call is TRBV6-4, the J call TRBJ2-3, with 9 bases matching TRBD2. The CDR3 length is 15 residues. Trimming took 4 bases from V and 3 from J; bases not matched to a gene: 5. CDR1 is MRHNA, CDR2 SNTAGT, per germline. In nucleotides, the CDR3 is TGTGCCAGCAGTGTTAACCTAGCGGGAACAGATACGCAGTATTTT. Translation gives CASSVNLAGTDTQYF.

This clonotype has a count of ten or more. The rearrangement links TRBV29-1 to TRBJ1-2; 7 bases align to TRBD1. Germline CDR1 is SQVTM and CDR2 is ANQGSEA. This CDR3 has 17 amino acids. The ends lost 2 bases at V and 1 base at J; junction bases unmatched: 13. CDR3 in amino acids: CSVEPTDRVGLNYGYTF. The CDR3 DNA sequence: TGCAGCGTTGAACCAACCGACAGGGTGGGACTTAACTATGGCTACACCTTC.

This clonotype turned up a few times. This chain links TRBV11-2 with TRBJ2-3; tentative D call: TRBD1 (5 bases). The CDR3 totals 15 residues. The germline V gene has CDR1 SGHAT and CDR2 FQNNGV. V dropped 4 bases and J dropped 6 bases, with 17 bases sitting between them. The CDR3: CASSSGAVGWDTQYF. In DNA, the CDR3 is TGTGCCAGCAGCTCTGGGGCGGTAGGCTGGGATACGCAGTATTTT.

The sample holds many counts of this clonotype. CDR3 loop: CASSLRADYNSPLHF. The CDR3 coding sequence is TGTGCCAGCAGTTTACGTGCAGATTATAATTCACCCCTCCACTTT. V usage is TRBV12-3 or TRBV12-4 and J usage is TRBJ1-6; no reliable D call. V lost 2 bases and J lost 4, with 9 bases in between. This CDR3 comprises 15 residues.

This chain connects TRBV6-2 or TRBV6-3 to TRBJ1-1; 7 bases align to TRBD1. Trimming cost V 8 bases and J 6 bases; bases outside gene matches: 9. Looked up from germline, CDR1 is MNHEY and CDR2 is SVGEGT. There are 13 residues in the CDR3. The CDR3 DNA is TGTGCCAGCGGCTCATCAGGGGGGTCTGAAGCTTTCTTT. It is translated as CASGSSGGSEAFF.

The table lists this clonotype with many counts. This sequence joins TRBV9 and TRBJ1-4; TRBD1 is a possible D gene (5 bases). This CDR3 has 14 amino acids. The V and J ends lost 4 bases and 6 bases respectively, with 13 bases between them. The germline gives CDR1 SGDLS, CDR2 YYNGEE. In DNA form, the CDR3 reads TGTGCCAGCAGCTCCCGGGACGGAGATGAAAAACTGTTTTTT. Amino acid sequence: CASSSRDGDEKLFF.

This clonotype was observed at least ten times. V and J are TRBV11-2 and TRBJ2-1, with D unresolved. The CDR3 length is 15 residues. V was clipped by 3 bases and J by 4 bases, with 13 bases between them. CDR1 SGHAT and CDR2 FQNNGV come from the germline V gene. The CDR3 loop reads CASSLKTRVYNEQFF. CDR3 DNA: TGTGCCAGCAGCTTGAAGACAAGAGTTTACAATGAGCAGTTCTTC.

The gene calls are TRBV7-2 and TRBJ2-1, with D perhaps matching TRBD1 (6 bases). V was trimmed by 5 bases and J by 3 bases, leaving 14 bases between them. The CDR3 has 15 amino acids. The germline CDR1 and CDR2 sequences are SGHTA and FQGNSA. CDR3 sequence: CASSPSAGVYNEQFF. The CDR3 nucleotides are TGTGCCAGCAGCCCCTCGGCAGGGGTCTACAATGAGCAGTTCTTC.

The V and J genes are TRBV7-2 and TRBJ1-1; D unresolved. This CDR3 contains 14 residues. Trimming took 1 base from V and 3 from J, leaving 9 bases between them. CDR1 SGHTA and CDR2 FQGNSA come from the germline V gene. The chain's CDR3 is CASSLGGIDTEAFF. CDR3 DNA sequence: TGTGCCAGCAGCTTAGGCGGAATTGACACTGAAGCTTTCTTT.

CDR3 in amino acids: CAISEGQVYEQYF. As DNA, the CDR3 is TGTGCCATCAGTGAGGGACAAGTCTACGAGCAGTACTTC. This chain uses TRBV10-3 with TRBJ2-7; possible D gene TRBD1, 5 bases. Germline V gene data show CDR1 as ENHRY and CDR2 as SYGVKD. The CDR3 sequence is 13 residues long. V was clipped by 2 bases and J by 3 bases, with 8 bases between them.

V and J are TRBV5-5 and TRBJ2-6, with D maybe TRBD1 (5 bases). Trimming pared 0 bases from V and 1 base from J, leaving 11 bases between. This CDR3 is 17 amino acids long. CDR1 and CDR2 (germline): SGHKS, YYEKEE (reference sequence). DNA of the CDR3: TGTGCCAGCAGCTTGGGACAGCGAACTTCTGGGGCCAACGTCCTGACTTTC. This translates into CASSLGQRTSGANVLTF.

This clonotype was recorded a few times. This chain connects TRBV27 to TRBJ1-2; the D gene is possibly TRBD1 (6 bases). CDR1 MNHEY and CDR2 SMNVEV come from the germline V gene (reference sequence). Trimming removed 8 bases from V and 0 bases from J, with 10 bases in between. This CDR3 contains 13 residues. CDR3 DNA: TGTGCCAGCTCCAGGGGTTCTAACTATGGCTACACCTTC. It is translated as CASSRGSNYGYTF.

This chain connects TRBV28 to TRBJ2-1, with 10 bases aligning to TRBD1. The germline V gene encodes CDR1 MDHEN and CDR2 SYDVKM. The CDR3 is 13 residues long. V dropped 5 bases and J dropped 8; count of bases not matched to a gene: 3. The CDR3 sequence: CASSLGTGDEQFF. CDR3 sequence (DNA): TGTGCCAGCAGTCTCGGGACAGGGGATGAGCAGTTCTTC.

The J gene is TRBJ2-1, the V gene TRBV6-1; TRBD1 matches at 7 bases. The V gene end was trimmed by 4 bases and the J gene end by 10 bases; junction bases not matched to a gene: 10. CDR1 is MNHNS and CDR2 is SASEGT in the germline V gene. This CDR3 is built from 14 residues. In DNA, the CDR3 is TGTGCCAGCAGTGGAGAGGGGGCTCTAGGGGAGCAGTTCTTC. Amino acid sequence: CASSGEGALGEQFF.

This clonotype has a handful of counts. V is TRBV27 and J is TRBJ1-4, with D perhaps matching TRBD1 (5 bases). Germline CDR1 reads MNHEY; CDR2 reads SMNVEV (reference sequence). The length of the CDR3 is 16 residues. V was pared by 0 bases and J by 8 bases, with 16 bases between. CDR3: CASSLSNPRESEKLFF. The CDR3 DNA reads as TGTGCCAGCAGTTTATCGAACCCCAGGGAAAGCGAAAAACTGTTTTTT.

The genes are TRBV2 and TRBJ2-2; tentatively, D is TRBD1 (6 bases). Germline V lookup: CDR1 SNHLY, CDR2 FYNNEI. CDR3 length equals 16 residues. The germline V and J ends were trimmed by 6 bases and 2 bases, with 16 bases remaining between them. The CDR3 bases are TGTGCCAGCAGCGGGCGGACAGCTAGAAACACCGGGGAGCTGTTTTTT. Residues: CASSGRTARNTGELFF.

Written as DNA, the CDR3 is TGTGCCAGCAGCGGTGGCATCTCTGGAAACACCATATATTTT. It specifies CASSGGISGNTIYF. The genes are TRBV9 and TRBJ1-3, with no clear D. The CDR3 is made up of 14 amino acids. V dropped 3 bases and J dropped 0 bases, with 7 bases sitting between them. Per germline, CDR1 SGDLS and CDR2 YYNGEE.

In this sample, this clonotype turned up many times. The rearrangement links TRBV5-1 to TRBJ1-4; a weak D match, TRBD1 (5 bases). The CDR3 is made up of 13 amino acids. Per germline, CDR1 SGHRS and CDR2 YFSETQ. V was shortened by 5 bases and J by 3 bases, with 8 bases between the two germline ends. The CDR3 is CASSPGPNEKLFF. CDR3 DNA sequence: TGCGCCAGCAGTCCGGGGCCTAATGAAAAACTGTTTTTT. The full variable domain, its missing parts supplied by reference TRBV5-1 and TRBJ1-4, is KAGVTQTPRYLIKTRGQQVTLSCSPISGHRSVSWYQQTPGQGLQFLFEYFSETQRNKGNFPGRFSGRQFSNSRSEMNVSTLELGDSALYLCASSPGPNEKLFFGSGTQLSVL.

In this sample, this clonotype turned up many times. The V and J genes are TRBV28 and TRBJ1-3, with a possible D match to TRBD1 (6 bases). Germline V CDR1 and CDR2: MDHEN, SYDVKM. The CDR3 is made up of 13 amino acids. Trimming cost V 11 bases and J 5 bases, with 16 bases left between them. CDR3 sequence reads: CAVVGGARNTIYF. The DNA for the CDR3 is TGTGCCGTCGTGGGGGGGGCCCGAAACACCATATATTTT.

About this clonotype itself: At one of its ends the junction is not consistent with the germline gene, which may arise from a read error. This chain links TRBV20-1 with TRBJ2-7; D uncertain. The CDR3 consists of 14 residues. Germline CDR1 and CDR2: DFQATT and SNEGSKA (reference sequence). CDR3 protein: CSARDGDRAYDQYF. CDR3 sequence (DNA): TGCAGTGCTAGAGATGGAGACCGAGCCTACGACCAGTACTTC.

The table lists this clonotype with many counts. CDR3 in DNA: TGTGCCAGCAGCTTACTTCTGGACAGCCCAAATGAAAAACTGTTTTTT. This codes for CASSLLLDSPNEKLFF. The chain recombines TRBV7-6 with TRBJ1-4; a possible D gene is TRBD1 (6 bases). The V gene's germline CDR1 is SGHVS and CDR2 FNYEAQ. This CDR3 comprises 16 residues. Trimming cost V 2 bases and J 5 bases, with 15 bases left between them.

This clonotype was detected once. The chain joins TRBV5-6 to TRBJ1-2; perhaps TRBD1 as D (6 bases). Germline CDR1 is SGHDT and CDR2 is YYEEEE. Trimming pared 4 bases from V and 3 bases from J, leaving 13 bases between. The CDR3 has 14 residues. CDR3 DNA: TGTGCCAGCAGCAGAGGACAGCCTCACTATGGCTACACCTTC. This translates into CASSRGQPHYGYTF.

This clonotype was counted only a few times. The chain links TRBV29-1 to TRBJ2-5, with D hard to call. CDR1 and CDR2 (germline): SQVTM, ANQGSEA. The CDR3 extends over 14 amino acids. V was pared by 0 bases and J by 3 bases, with 11 bases between. CDR3 DNA: TGCAGCGTTGAAGATCGATACCCAAAAGAGACCCAGTACTTC. It is translated as CSVEDRYPKETQYF. The whole variable domain, remainder taken from reference TRBV29-1 and TRBJ2-5, is SAVISQKPSRDICQRGTSLTIQCQVDSQVTMMFWYRQQPGQSLTLIATANQGSEATYESGFVIDKFPISRPNLTFSTLTVSNMSPEDSSIYLCSVEDRYPKETQYFGPGTRLLVL.

There are many counts of this clonotype. The chain employs TRBV6-2 or TRBV6-3 and TRBJ1-2; possible D gene TRBD1, 6 bases. CDR1 and CDR2 (germline): MNHEY, SVGEGT. Trimming cost V 4 bases and J 6 bases, with 18 bases left between them. The length of the CDR3 is 15 residues. CDR3 bases: TGTGCCAGCAGTTCCACCAAGGCAGGGGCCCATGGCTACACCTTC. This codes for CASSSTKAGAHGYTF.

J is TRBJ2-7 and V is TRBV3-1; the D gene is possibly TRBD1 (5 bases). This CDR3 is built from 17 residues. V lost 0 bases, J lost 5 bases, and 20 bases lay in between. Germline values: CDR1 LGHDT, CDR2 YNNKEL (reference sequence). The CDR3 DNA sequence: TGTGCCAGCAGCCAAGATAGGGGAACTTCCCTCGCGAACGAGCAGTACTTC. Residues: CASSQDRGTSLANEQYF.

The V gene is TRBV20-1, the J gene TRBJ2-7; 9 bases are a match to TRBD2. The CDR3 contains 15 residues. Germline loops: CDR1 DFQATT, CDR2 SNEGSKA (reference sequence). CDR3 in amino acids: CSQATTSGQSYEQYF. CDR3 coding DNA: TGCAGCCAAGCCACGACTAGCGGCCAATCCTACGAGCAGTACTTC.

Of note for this clonotype: This clone may be a read error of a much larger clone one base away. The chain recombines TRBV25-1 with TRBJ1-4; D gene uncertain. Germline CDR1 is MGHDK and CDR2 is SYGVNS. V lost 6 bases to trimming and J lost 13 bases, with 12 bases between them. The CDR3 is 11 residues long. DNA for the CDR3: TGTGCCAGCAGCGCCGGATTAAGACTGTTTTTT. It encodes CASSAGLRLFF.

This clonotype was picked up many times. The V call is TRBV7-2, the J call TRBJ2-1, with TRBD2 identical over 10 bases. Germline trimming cut 5 bases from V and 7 bases from J; bases unmatched to any gene: 11. Germline CDR1 reads SGHTA; CDR2 reads FQGNSA. This CDR3 has 16 amino acids. The CDR3, as DNA: TGTGCCAGCAGCCCAAGACTAGCGGGTAATGGAAATGAGCAGTTCTTC. Translating it yields CASSPRLAGNGNEQFF.

This clonotype was detected a few times. The J gene is TRBJ1-2, the V gene TRBV29-1; the match to TRBD1 covers 7 bases. The germline CDR1 and CDR2 sequences are SQVTM and ANQGSEA. V dropped 7 bases and J dropped 6; count of bases not matched to a gene: 5. The CDR3 consists of 11 residues. The CDR3 sequence: CSAYRGDGYTF. CDR3 DNA: TGCAGCGCCTACAGGGGAGATGGCTACACCTTC.